This T cell receptor (beta chain) derives from a study of control samples from healthy donors and cancer patients. Measured with immunoSEQ multiplex PCR; TCRdb has only the in-frame clones, and not every one. Of 150,000 to 160,000 clones detected, around 96% appear once; the ten largest clones hold approximately 5.5%. Germline V lookup: CDR1 MNHNY, CDR2 SVGAGI (reference sequence). V lost 0 bases and J lost 8, with 14 bases in between. The CDR3 consists of 16 residues. The chain has TRBV6-6 and TRBJ1-6; D perhaps matches TRBD1 (5 bases). The sequence was obtained from a man between 35 and 55 years old in good health. The sample taken for sequencing was blood. This CDR3 reads CASSYSGGFPDSPLHF. Here the CDR3 DNA reads TGTGCCAGCAGTTACTCTGGGGGGTTTCCGGATTCACCCCTCCACTTT.